These T cell receptor beta chains were read from a single sample in a study of blood T cell repertoires in COVID-19. Assay used: immunoSEQ multiplex PCR; TCRdb lists only in-frame clones, some missing. The repertoire holds tens of thousands of clones, with approximately 88% as singletons. Sequencing was done on a sample of peripheral blood. These receptor sequences come from an elderly man with acute or convalescent COVID-19. The CDR3 runs from the conserved cysteine through the conserved F or W. A D gene is named only where the DNA matches it firmly. Size is omitted from some rows. Given values are once, few, many or a class for expanded clones.

D gene	clone size	V gene	J gene	CDR3 protein	CDR3 DNA
TRBD1	.	TRBV3-1/TRBV3-2	TRBJ1-1	CASSQGQGDTEAFF	TGTGCCAGCAGCCAAGGGCAGGGGGACACTGAAGCTTTCTTT
TRBD2	once	TRBV6-2/TRBV6-3	TRBJ2-1	CASSSPLWREYNEQFF	TGTGCCAGCAGTTCCCCGCTTTGGCGGGAGTACAATGAGCAGTTCTTC
TRBD1	.	TRBV6-6	TRBJ1-2	CASSYPGQGSYGYTF	TGTGCCAGCAGTTACCCGGGACAGGGGAGCTATGGCTACACCTTC
TRBD1	few	TRBV24-1	TRBJ1-1	CATSDQTGAAFF	TGTGCCACCAGTGACCAGACAGGGGCGGCTTTCTTT
TRBD2	.	TRBV6-2/TRBV6-3	TRBJ2-1	CASSRLAVNEQFF	TGTGCCAGCAGTAGACTAGCGGTCAATGAGCAGTTCTTC
TRBD2	.	TRBV11-2	TRBJ2-3	CASSLGLAGGRDTQYF	TGTGCCAGCAGCCTGGGACTAGCGGGAGGGCGAGATACGCAGTATTTT
.	.	TRBV19	TRBJ2-2	CATHSRLDTGELFF	TGTGCCACTCACTCCCGTTTGGACACCGGGGAGCTGTTTTTT
.	.	TRBV30	TRBJ1-2	CAWSENRASVSYTF	TGTGCCTGGAGTGAGAACAGGGCTTCCGTTAGCTACACCTTC
.	.	TRBV27	TRBJ1-1	CASSSTVMNTEAFF	TGTGCCAGCAGTTCGACAGTCATGAACACTGAAGCTTTCTTT
.	.	TRBV9	TRBJ1-6	CASSVTVAADSPLHF	TGTGCCAGCAGCGTGACAGTAGCGGCTGACTCACCCCTCCACTTT
TRBD1	.	TRBV5-1	TRBJ1-5	CASSAGTDNQPQHF	TGCGCCAGCAGCGCAGGGACAGACAATCAGCCCCAGCATTTT
.	.	TRBV18	TRBJ1-1	CASSPSGNTEAFF	TGTGCCAGCTCACCGAGTGGGAACACTGAAGCTTTCTTT
.	.	TRBV28	TRBJ1-1	CASTRTISVF	TGTGCCAGCACCAGGACTATTAGTGTTTTT